The rows below give T cell receptor beta chains drawn from one sample of a study of response to subunit inactivated influenza vaccine. From the RT-PCR reads, TCRdb called clonotypes with MiXCR, one entry per CDR3 protein. This table holds over 150,000 distinct CDR3 sequences, around 15% found once. This specimen consisted of CD8+ T cells sorted from PBMCs, obtained roughly 5 days after vaccination. The receptors were gathered from a man in his fifties who received an inactivated influenza vaccine. CDR3s leave out the opening cysteine and the closing phenylalanine or tryptophan.

V	J	CDR3
TRBV4-3	TRBJ2-6	ASSQVESSGANVLT
TRBV7-9	TRBJ2-4	ASSPRVPIQY
TRBV6-2/TRBV6-3	TRBJ2-3	ASSWDSTDTQY
TRBV5-1	TRBJ2-7	ASSLYPGAYEQY
TRBV5-1	TRBJ2-1	ASSLKQGAYNEQF
TRBV29-1	TRBJ2-1	SVGTGGGHEQF
TRBV7-3	TRBJ2-3	ASSLVGGATDTQY
TRBV28	TRBJ2-3	ASSLGGTNTDTQY
TRBV5-1	TRBJ1-1	ASSLDPATEAF
TRBV4-1	TRBJ2-7	ASSQGGRPGTGFSPGDEQY
TRBV20-1	TRBJ2-2	SAMGQFDTGELF
TRBV12-3/TRBV12-4	TRBJ2-1	ASSTGPTPSRF
TRBV6-2/TRBV6-3	TRBJ2-1	ASSYSGLAGGPHNEQF
TRBV10-2	TRBJ2-7	ASRERSYEQY
TRBV5-1	TRBJ2-7	ASSSRGLYEQY
TRBV24-1	TRBJ2-7	ATSDSPGRQY
TRBV18	TRBJ2-1	ASSPIPGTSGHNEQF
TRBV12-3/TRBV12-4	TRBJ2-7	ASSLRAGNEQY
TRBV12-3/TRBV12-4	TRBJ1-5	ASSLDMNQPQH
TRBV12-3/TRBV12-4	TRBJ2-7	ASAGIGAYEQY
TRBV7-9	TRBJ1-2	ASSFGMAYTGDYGYT
TRBV6-1	TRBJ2-7	ASTDGGVLSYEQY
TRBV6-5	TRBJ1-1	ASSYEVGTEAF
TRBV5-1	TRBJ2-5	ASSLTQGAGETQY
TRBV28	TRBJ2-1	ASSLFRGNEQF
TRBV14	TRBJ2-1	ASSLGGGNNEQF
TRBV27	TRBJ2-1	ASSSPTSGRVYEQF
TRBV20-1	TRBJ2-1	SATFSEREQF